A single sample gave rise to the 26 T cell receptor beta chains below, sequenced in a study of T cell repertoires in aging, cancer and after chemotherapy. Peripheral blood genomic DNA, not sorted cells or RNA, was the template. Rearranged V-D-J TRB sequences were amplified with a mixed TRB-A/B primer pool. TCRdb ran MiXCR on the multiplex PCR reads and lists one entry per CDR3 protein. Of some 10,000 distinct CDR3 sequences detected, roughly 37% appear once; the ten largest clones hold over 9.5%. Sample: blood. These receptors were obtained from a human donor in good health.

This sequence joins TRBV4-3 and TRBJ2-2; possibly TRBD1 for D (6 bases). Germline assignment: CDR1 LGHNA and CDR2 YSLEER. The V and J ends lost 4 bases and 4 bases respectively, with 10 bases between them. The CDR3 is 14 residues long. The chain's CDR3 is CASSPQGSTGELFF. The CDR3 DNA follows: TGCGCCAGCAGCCCCCAGGGGAGCACCGGGGAGCTGTTTTTT.

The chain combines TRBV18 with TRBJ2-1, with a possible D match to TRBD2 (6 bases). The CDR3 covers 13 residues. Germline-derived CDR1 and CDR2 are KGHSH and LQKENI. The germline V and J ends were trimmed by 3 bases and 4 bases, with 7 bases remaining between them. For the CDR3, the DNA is TGTGCCAGCTCACCGGGACTTTACAATGAGCAGTTCTTC. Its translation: CASSPGLYNEQFF.

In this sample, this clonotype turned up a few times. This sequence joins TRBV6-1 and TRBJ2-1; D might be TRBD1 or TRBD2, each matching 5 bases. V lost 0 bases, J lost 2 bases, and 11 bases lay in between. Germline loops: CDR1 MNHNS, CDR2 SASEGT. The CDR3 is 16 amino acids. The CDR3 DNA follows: TGTGCCAGCAGTGAAGCGGGGACCTTCCCCTACAATGAGCAGTTCTTC. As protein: CASSEAGTFPYNEQFF.

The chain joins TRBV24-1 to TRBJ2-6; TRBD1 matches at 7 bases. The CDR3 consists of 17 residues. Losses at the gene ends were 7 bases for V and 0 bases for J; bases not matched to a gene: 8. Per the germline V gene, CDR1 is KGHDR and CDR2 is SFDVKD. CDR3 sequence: CATSGTENPSGANVLTF. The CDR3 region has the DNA TGTGCCACCAGCGGGACAGAGAATCCCTCTGGGGCCAACGTCCTGACTTTC.

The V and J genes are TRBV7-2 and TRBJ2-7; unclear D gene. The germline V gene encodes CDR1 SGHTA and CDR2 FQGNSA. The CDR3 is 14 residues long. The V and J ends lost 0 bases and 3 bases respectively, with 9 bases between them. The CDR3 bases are TGTGCCAGCAGCTTAGCGGCCACGCACTACGAGCAGTACTTC. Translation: CASSLAATHYEQYF.

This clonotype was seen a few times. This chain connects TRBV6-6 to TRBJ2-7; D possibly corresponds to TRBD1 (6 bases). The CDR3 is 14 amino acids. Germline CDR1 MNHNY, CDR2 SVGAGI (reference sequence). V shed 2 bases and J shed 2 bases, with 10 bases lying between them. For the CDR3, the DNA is TGTGCCAGCAGTTACGGTCAGGGGCCCTACGAGCAGTACTTC. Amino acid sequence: CASSYGQGPYEQYF.

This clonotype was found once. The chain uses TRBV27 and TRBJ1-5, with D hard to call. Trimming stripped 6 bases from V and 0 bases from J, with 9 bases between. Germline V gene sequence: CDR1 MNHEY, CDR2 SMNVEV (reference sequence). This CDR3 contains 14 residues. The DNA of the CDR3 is TGTGCCAGCAGCAACGGTTATAGCAATCAGCCCCAGCATTTT. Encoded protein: CASSNGYSNQPQHF.

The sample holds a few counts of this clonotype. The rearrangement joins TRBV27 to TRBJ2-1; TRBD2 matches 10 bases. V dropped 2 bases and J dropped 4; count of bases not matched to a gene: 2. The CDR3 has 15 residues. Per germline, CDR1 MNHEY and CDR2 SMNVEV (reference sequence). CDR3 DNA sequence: TGTGCCAGCAGTTTACTAGCGGGAGTATACAATGAGCAGTTCTTC. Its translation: CASSLLAGVYNEQFF.

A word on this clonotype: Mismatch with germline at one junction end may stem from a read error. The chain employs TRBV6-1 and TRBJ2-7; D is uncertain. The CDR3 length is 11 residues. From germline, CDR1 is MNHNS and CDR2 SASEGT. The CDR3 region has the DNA TGTGCCAGCCGTCGACTCTACAAGCAGTACTTC. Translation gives CASRRLYKQYF.

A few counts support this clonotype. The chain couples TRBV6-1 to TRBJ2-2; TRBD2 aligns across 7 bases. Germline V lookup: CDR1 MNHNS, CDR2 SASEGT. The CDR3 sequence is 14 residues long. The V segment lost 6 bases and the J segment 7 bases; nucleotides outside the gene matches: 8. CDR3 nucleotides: TGTGCCAGCAGGAGGGACTATCTACTCGGGGAGCTGTTTTTT. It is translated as CASRRDYLLGELFF.

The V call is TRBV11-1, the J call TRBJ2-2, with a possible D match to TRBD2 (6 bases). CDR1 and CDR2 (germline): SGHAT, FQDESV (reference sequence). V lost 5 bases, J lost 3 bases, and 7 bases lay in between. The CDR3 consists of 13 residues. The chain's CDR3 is CASSGGYTGELFF. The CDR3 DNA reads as TGTGCCAGCAGCGGGGGGTACACCGGGGAGCTGTTTTTT.

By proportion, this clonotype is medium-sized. CDR3 sequence (DNA): TGTGCCAGTAGACCTACTAGCGGGAGCCATGAGCAGTTCTTC. This gives the protein CASRPTSGSHEQFF. V and J are TRBV19 and TRBJ2-1; 11 positions match TRBD2. In germline, CDR1 is LNHDA, CDR2 SQIVND (reference sequence). The V segment lost 6 bases and the J segment 8 bases; nucleotides outside the gene matches: 6. CDR3 size: 14 residues.

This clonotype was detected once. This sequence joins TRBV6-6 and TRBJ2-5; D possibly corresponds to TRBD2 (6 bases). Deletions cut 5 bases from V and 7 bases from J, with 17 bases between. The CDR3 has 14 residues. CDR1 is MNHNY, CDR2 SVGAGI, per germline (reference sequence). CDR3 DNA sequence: TGTGCCAGCAGTGAAGACCCGGGGGAGGCGACCCAGTACTTC. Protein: CASSEDPGEATQYF.

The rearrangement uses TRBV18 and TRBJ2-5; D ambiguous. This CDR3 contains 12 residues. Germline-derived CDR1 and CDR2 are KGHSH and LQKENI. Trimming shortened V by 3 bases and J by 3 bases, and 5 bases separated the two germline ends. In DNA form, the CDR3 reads TGTGCCAGCTCACCCAGAAAAGAGACCCAGTACTTC. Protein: CASSPRKETQYF.

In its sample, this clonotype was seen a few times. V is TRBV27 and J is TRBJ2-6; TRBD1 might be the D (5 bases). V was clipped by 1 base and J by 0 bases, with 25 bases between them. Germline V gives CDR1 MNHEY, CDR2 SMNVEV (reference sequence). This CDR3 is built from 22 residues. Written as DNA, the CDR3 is TGTGCCAGCAGTTTATGGTTCAGGGTCGGTATGTCTCCTCTCTCTGGGGCCAACGTCCTGACTTTC. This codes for CASSLWFRVGMSPLSGANVLTF.

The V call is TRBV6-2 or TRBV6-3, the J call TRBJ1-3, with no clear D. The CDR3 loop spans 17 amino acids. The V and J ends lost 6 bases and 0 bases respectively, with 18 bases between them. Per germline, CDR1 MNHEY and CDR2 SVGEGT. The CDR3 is CASRLRTETISGNTIYF. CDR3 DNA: TGTGCCAGCAGGTTACGAACAGAAACCATCTCTGGAAACACCATATATTTT.

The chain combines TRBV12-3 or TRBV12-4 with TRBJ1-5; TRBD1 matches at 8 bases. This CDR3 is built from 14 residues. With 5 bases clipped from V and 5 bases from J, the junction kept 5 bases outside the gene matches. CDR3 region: CASSADRVDQPQHF. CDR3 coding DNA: TGTGCCAGCAGTGCGGACAGGGTGGATCAGCCCCAGCATTTT.

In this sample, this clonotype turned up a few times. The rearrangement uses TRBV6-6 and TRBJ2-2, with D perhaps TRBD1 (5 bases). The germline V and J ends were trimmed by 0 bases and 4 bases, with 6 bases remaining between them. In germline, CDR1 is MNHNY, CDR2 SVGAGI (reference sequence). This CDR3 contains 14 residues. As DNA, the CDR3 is TGTGCCAGCAGTTACTCACAGGTCACCGGGGAGCTGTTTTTT. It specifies CASSYSQVTGELFF.

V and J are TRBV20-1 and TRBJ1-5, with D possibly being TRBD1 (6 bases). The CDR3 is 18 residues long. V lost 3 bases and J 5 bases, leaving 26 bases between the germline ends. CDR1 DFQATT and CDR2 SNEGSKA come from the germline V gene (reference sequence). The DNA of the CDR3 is TGCAGTGCTAGCGCAGGGGCCGACAAGACTGTCTCCCATCAGCCCCAGCATTTT. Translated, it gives CSASAGADKTVSHQPQHF.

The CDR3 DNA reads TGTGCCAGCAGTGAGAAGGGGAACTATGGCTACACCTTC. This sequence encodes CASSEKGNYGYTF. The V and J genes are TRBV6-1 and TRBJ1-2, with D perhaps TRBD1 (5 bases). There are 13 residues in the CDR3. V lost 3 bases, J lost 2 bases, and 7 bases lay in between. The germline CDR1 and CDR2 sequences are MNHNS and SASEGT.

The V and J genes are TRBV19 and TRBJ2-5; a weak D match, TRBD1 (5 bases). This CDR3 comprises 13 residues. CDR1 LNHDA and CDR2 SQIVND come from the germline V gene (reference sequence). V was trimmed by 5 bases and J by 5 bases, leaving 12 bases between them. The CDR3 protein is CASSSTDVETQYF. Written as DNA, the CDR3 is TGTGCCAGTAGTTCGACAGACGTGGAGACCCAGTACTTC.

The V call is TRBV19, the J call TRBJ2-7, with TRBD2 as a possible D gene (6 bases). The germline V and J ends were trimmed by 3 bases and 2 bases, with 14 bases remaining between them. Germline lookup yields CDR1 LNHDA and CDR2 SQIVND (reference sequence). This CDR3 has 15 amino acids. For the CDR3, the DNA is TGTGCCAGTAGTATTGGGATAGCGGAGACCTACGAGCAGTACTTC. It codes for CASSIGIAETYEQYF.

CDR3 in amino acids: CASTLDWGYSPLHF. The CDR3, as DNA: TGTGCCAGCACCCTGGACTGGGGGTATTCACCCCTCCACTTT. The chain carries TRBV12-3 or TRBV12-4 and TRBJ1-6; a possible D gene is TRBD1 (5 bases). The CDR3 loop spans 14 amino acids. Trimming took 7 bases from V and 8 from J, leaving 15 bases between them.

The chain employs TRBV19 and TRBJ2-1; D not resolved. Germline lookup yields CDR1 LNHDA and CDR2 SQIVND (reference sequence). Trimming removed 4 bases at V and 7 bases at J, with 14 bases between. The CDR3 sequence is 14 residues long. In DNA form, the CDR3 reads TGTGCCAGTAGTAGGCGTAAAACATGGAATGAGCAGTTCTTC. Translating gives CASSRRKTWNEQFF. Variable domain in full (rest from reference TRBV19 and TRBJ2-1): DGGITQSPKYLFRKEGQNVTLSCEQNLNHDAMYWYRQDPGQGLRLIYYSQIVNDFQKGDIAEGYSVSREKKESFPLTVTSAQKNPTAFYLCASSRRKTWNEQFFGPGTRLTVL.

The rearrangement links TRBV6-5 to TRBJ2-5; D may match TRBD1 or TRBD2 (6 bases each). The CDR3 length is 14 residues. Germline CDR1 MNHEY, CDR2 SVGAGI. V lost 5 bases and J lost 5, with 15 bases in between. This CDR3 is CASSTLGGYETQYF. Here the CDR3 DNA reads TGTGCCAGCAGTACATTAGGGGGGTACGAGACCCAGTACTTC.

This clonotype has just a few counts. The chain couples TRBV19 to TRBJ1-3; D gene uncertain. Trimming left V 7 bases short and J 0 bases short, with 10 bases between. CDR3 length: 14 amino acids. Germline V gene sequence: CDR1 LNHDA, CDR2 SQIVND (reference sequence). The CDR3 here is CASTYWSSGNTIYF. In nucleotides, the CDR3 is TGTGCCAGTACCTACTGGAGCTCTGGAAACACCATATATTTT.